The 18 T cell receptor beta chains reported below all come from one sample, sequenced in a study of Ad26.COV2.S vaccination and SARS-CoV-2 variants. Repertoires were generated with immunoSEQ multiplex PCR, while TCRdb's copy carries only in-frame clones and drops some. This sample yields around 340,000 clones, of which about 88% are seen a single time; over 8.5% belongs to the top ten. Treatment specified: 15 to 20 received Ad26.COV2.S at low or high dose, single or two shots; about 5 received placebo; per-sample allocation not given. Sampling took place 63 days after the first vaccine or placebo injection. The specimen was peripheral blood, collected in a trial of Ad26.COV2.S vaccine versus placebo. These receptors were collected from a person aged 18 to 59 who received the Ad26.COV2.S COVID-19 vaccine or a placebo.

Points on this clone: Given the absence of the conserved phenylalanine or tryptophan at the CDR3 end, a read error is likely. The DNA is left out, because the CDR3 cannot be placed on it with certainty; the CDR3 is given as TCRdb lists it. V and J are TRBV19 and TRBJ2-4; TRBD2, the table's D call, was not compared with the DNA. Germline-derived CDR1 and CDR2 are LNHDA and SQIVND (reference sequence). Counting both end residues, the CDR3 totals 13 amino acids. CDR3 residues: CASSIDGVAGPTL.

V usage is TRBV19 and J usage is TRBJ2-1, with 9 bases fitting TRBD2. Germline CDR1 LNHDA, CDR2 SQIVND (reference sequence). This CDR3 region has 16 residues. V was clipped by 2 bases and J by 9 bases; unmatched bases: 11. CDR3 residues: CASSIIGGRAGIEQFF. The CDR3 DNA is TGTGCCAGTAGTATAATTGGCGGGAGGGCCGGGATTGAGCAGTTCTTC.

This clone occurred a few times. J is TRBJ1-5 and V is TRBV7-2, with no clear D. There are 15 residues in the CDR3. Trimming removed 1 base at V and 4 bases at J, with 11 bases between. Germline V gene sequence: CDR1 SGHTA, CDR2 FQGNSA. The CDR3 region is CASSLEGGSNQPQHF. Written as DNA, the CDR3 is TGTGCCAGCAGCTTAGAGGGTGGGTCGAATCAGCCCCAGCATTTT.

The chain employs TRBV4-3 and TRBJ2-7, with 9 bases aligning to TRBD1. This CDR3 is built from 14 residues. Looked up from germline, CDR1 is LGHNA and CDR2 is YSLEER. The V segment lost 4 bases and the J segment 6 bases; nucleotides outside the gene matches: 7. The CDR3 DNA reads TGCGCCAGCAGCCCACACAGGGGGCAGGGCGAGCAGTACTTC. Its translation is CASSPHRGQGEQYF.

This clone has a single count. V usage is TRBV5-1 and J usage is TRBJ2-7; D gene uncertain. Germline V gives CDR1 SGHRS, CDR2 YFSETQ. This CDR3 comprises 11 residues. V was pared by 1 base and J by 5 bases, with 4 bases between. This chain's CDR3 is CASSLLDEQYF. In DNA, the CDR3 is TGCGCCAGCAGCTTGCTCGACGAGCAGTACTTC.

The V gene is TRBV7-2, the J gene TRBJ2-5, with TRBD1 identical over 7 bases. This CDR3 comprises 16 residues. Germline loops: CDR1 SGHTA, CDR2 FQGNSA. V shed 5 bases and J 2 bases; nucleotides not matched to a gene: 11. The CDR3 protein is CASSQPGRRGQETQYF. The CDR3, as DNA: TGTGCCAGCAGCCAACCTGGTCGCAGGGGGCAAGAGACCCAGTACTTC.

CDR3 in DNA: TGCGCCAGCAGCCAGAGATACACAGGGCGAAGAGTGATCACTGAAGCTTTCTTT. Protein: CASSQRYTGRRVITEAFF. The chain recombines TRBV4-1 with TRBJ1-1, with a possible D match to TRBD1 (6 bases). The CDR3 spans 18 residues. CDR1 and CDR2 (germline): MGHRA, YSYEKL. V was pared by 3 bases and J by 4 bases, with 24 bases between.

The rearrangement links TRBV5-1 to TRBJ1-2; D is possibly TRBD1 (6 bases). This CDR3 spans 14 amino acids. From germline, CDR1 is SGHRS and CDR2 YFSETQ. V was shortened by 4 bases and J by 4 bases, with 14 bases between the two germline ends. The CDR3 DNA sequence: TGCGCCAGCAGCCCTACAGGGTCCACCTATGGCTACACCTTC. This gives the protein CASSPTGSTYGYTF.

The rearrangement links TRBV19 to TRBJ2-1; D tentatively fits TRBD1 or TRBD2 (5 bases each). Germline V lookup: CDR1 LNHDA, CDR2 SQIVND (reference sequence). V lost 3 bases, J lost 5 bases, and 14 bases lay in between. The CDR3 is made up of 15 amino acids. The CDR3 spells CASSILSVGDNEQFF. The CDR3 DNA is TGTGCCAGTAGTATTCTGAGTGTGGGGGACAATGAGCAGTTCTTC.

The chain carries TRBV11-2 and TRBJ1-1; TRBD1 is a possible D gene (5 bases). The CDR3 is 11 amino acids. Between the trimmed V and J ends, which lost 1 base and 11 bases, there was a span of 8 bases. Germline-derived CDR1 and CDR2 are SGHAT and FQNNGV. CDR3 residues: CASSLGRGAFF. CDR3 nucleotides: TGTGCCAGCAGCTTAGGCCGGGGGGCTTTCTTT.

The V and J genes are TRBV6-2 or TRBV6-3 and TRBJ1-1; no clear D. The germline V gene encodes CDR1 MNHEY and CDR2 SVGEGT. The CDR3 length is 13 residues. V was shortened by 2 bases and J by 4 bases, with 8 bases between the two germline ends. In nucleotides, the CDR3 is TGTGCCAGCAGTTACGGGAGAGCCACTGAAGCTTTCTTT. Translating gives CASSYGRATEAFF.

The chain combines TRBV5-6 with TRBJ2-5; tentatively, D is TRBD1 or TRBD2 (6 bases each). The ends were cut back, 4 bases at V and 1 base at J, with 14 bases in the middle. Germline CDR1 is SGHDT and CDR2 is YYEEEE. The CDR3 length is 15 residues. This CDR3 reads CASSPPWGAQETQYF. Written as DNA, the CDR3 is TGTGCCAGCAGCCCCCCGTGGGGGGCCCAAGAGACCCAGTACTTC.

This clone was counted a single time. The J gene is TRBJ2-5, the V gene TRBV10-3, with 8 bases fitting TRBD1. Germline V gene data show CDR1 as ENHRY and CDR2 as SYGVKD. V lost 6 bases to trimming and J lost 7 bases; unmatched junction nucleotides: 13. CDR3 length: 15 amino acids. The CDR3 coding sequence is TGTGCCATCAGCGGGACAGGTCCCCCACAGGGGACCCAGTACTTC. Its translation is CAISGTGPPQGTQYF.

The gene calls are TRBV20-1 and TRBJ2-3; the match to TRBD2 covers 7 bases. V gave up 3 bases and J gave up 4 bases; unmatched junction bases: 10. CDR1 and CDR2 from the germline V gene are DFQATT and SNEGSKA (reference sequence). This CDR3 region has 15 residues. CDR3 protein: CSASKAGVLPDTQYF. As DNA, the CDR3 is TGCAGTGCTAGTAAGGCGGGAGTCTTACCAGATACGCAGTATTTT.

This chain connects TRBV7-2 to TRBJ1-6; the match to TRBD1 covers 9 bases. The CDR3 covers 19 residues. V shed 4 bases and J 4 bases; nucleotides not matched to a gene: 14. Germline-derived CDR1 and CDR2 are SGHTA and FQGNSA. For the CDR3, the DNA is TGTGCCAGCAGCTCGCGAACAGGGGGCCTAGTAGGTTATAATTCACCCCTCCACTTT. Its translation: CASSSRTGGLVGYNSPLHF.

The rearrangement uses TRBV7-3 and TRBJ2-1, with unresolved D. The germline CDR1 and CDR2 sequences are SGHTA and FQGTGA. CDR3 length equals 14 residues. The V end lost 5 bases, the J end lost 5 bases, and 13 bases lay between the germline ends. The CDR3 region is CASSASALHNEQFF. In DNA form, the CDR3 reads TGTGCCAGCAGCGCGTCCGCTTTACACAATGAGCAGTTCTTC.

Only one count was recorded for this clone. The chain is built from TRBV28 and TRBJ2-2; perhaps TRBD2 as D (5 bases). Germline CDR1 and CDR2: MDHEN and SYDVKM. CDR3 length equals 14 residues. The V end lost 3 bases, the J end lost 4 bases, and 9 bases lay between the germline ends. The CDR3 sequence: CASSFGVGTGELFF. The CDR3 DNA follows: TGTGCCAGCAGTTTCGGGGTTGGCACCGGGGAGCTGTTTTTT.

The V call is TRBV27, the J call TRBJ2-1; TRBD1 aligns across 8 bases. The CDR3 sequence is 14 residues long. Germline CDR1 MNHEY, CDR2 SMNVEV (reference sequence). V lost 7 bases and J lost 2; bases outside the gene matches: 4. The CDR3 DNA reads TGTGCCAGCAACACAGGGGGTCCCTACAATGAGCAGTTCTTC. Protein sequence: CASNTGGPYNEQFF.